The entry below describes one TCR beta chain. Its matching antigen is unknown. PCR was performed a second time for roughly 7 to 11 cycles using a sample-barcoded 5' primer and a J-beta primer mix. TCRdb re-called the 5' RACE reads with MiXCR, one entry per CDR3 protein. The sample consists of 1.5 million to 1.9 million distinct CDR3 sequences, approximately 39% of them appearing once. CDR3 length: 17 amino acids. With 0 bases removed from V and 5 bases from J, the gap between germline ends came to 21 bases. Germline CDR1 is DFQATT and CDR2 is SNEGSKA (reference sequence). This record comes from a study of blood T cells in healthy people across ages. Study-wide points: More naive CD4+ cells and higher diversity were found in long-lived than in aged donors.

This TCR derives from a woman aged 18-29 years in good health. Material: blood. The genes are TRBV20-1 and TRBJ2-3, with D possibly TRBD1 on 5 matching bases. This CDR3 is CSARDPQSLVGRDTQYF. CDR3 nucleotide sequence: TGCAGTGCTAGAGATCCCCAGTCGCTTGTGGGGCGAGATACGCAGTATTTT.